The present TCR beta chain was sequenced within a study of OX40 agonist ivuxolimab in advanced cancers. Study at large: Patients with prior anti-PD-1, anti-PD-L1 or anti-CTLA-4 therapy were eligible; less than 50% had some.

Between the trimmed V and J ends, which lost 0 bases and 7 bases, there was a span of 6 bases. The CDR3 is 13 amino acids. The germline CDR1 and CDR2 sequences are MNHEY and SVGAGI. Some clones are missing from TCRdb's copy, which holds only in-frame ones; the method was immunoSEQ multiplex PCR. Of fewer than 100,000 clones in the sample, over 70% were seen once. This TCR came from an adult with an advanced solid tumor such as melanoma, head and neck, liver or kidney cancer. The V call is TRBV6-5, the J call TRBJ1-4, with no clear D. This material consisted of CD4+ or CD8+ T cells sorted from blood, taken in a trial of the OX40 agonist ivuxolimab. For the CDR3, the DNA is TGTGCCAGCAGTTACTCCGGACGTGAAAAACTGTTTTTT. It is translated as CASSYSGREKLFF.